The rows below give T cell receptor beta chains drawn from one sample of a study of shared clonotypes between healthy human individuals. Assay: immunoSEQ multiplex PCR; the TCRdb copy retains only in-frame clones and omits some. The sample includes about 960,000 clones, about 80% of them seen just once. Specimen: memory CD4+ T cells sorted from blood. These receptors originate from a man aged 18 to 30 in good health. CDR3s include the opening cysteine and the closing phenylalanine or tryptophan. The order of the fields is J gene, V gene, CDR3 length, CDR3 protein.

>TRBJ1-3|TRBV7-8|16
CASSFDRVTSGNTIYF
>TRBJ2-7|TRBV6-1|15
CASSALQGASYEQYF
>TRBJ2-7|TRBV28|15
CASNAFGRGTREQYF
>TRBJ2-7|TRBV6-5|12
CASRGRGYEQYF
>TRBJ2-6|TRBV28|12
CASSPGANVLTF
>TRBJ2-3|TRBV6-6|16
CASSYSRLAASDTQYF
>TRBJ2-1|TRBV4-3|15
CASSQVFGPPHVQFF
>TRBJ1-3|TRBV10-3|14
CAISGSGGGDTIYF
>TRBJ1-1|TRBV10-3|14
CAISESGGRTEAFF
>TRBJ2-5|TRBV4-3|16
CASSQGESGGQETQYF
>TRBJ2-7|TRBV7-8|17
CASSPRLSGGASAARYF
>TRBJ2-3|TRBV5-8|15
CASSTGDRNTDTQYF
>TRBJ2-1|TRBV10-1|16
CASSESSTGPNNEQFF
>TRBJ1-3|TRBV5-8|15
CASRPTPISGNTIYF
>TRBJ1-2|TRBV7-2|14
CASSLEARRYGYTF
>TRBJ1-2|TRBV9|15
CASSVGTEANYGYTF
>TRBJ1-1|TRBV30|15
CAWSVIDRERTEAFF
>TRBJ2-7|TRBV14|15
CASSKGGGRPYEQYF
>TRBJ2-5|TRBV10-3|12
CATGSGEETQYF
>TRBJ2-3|TRBV5-1|14
CASSLGGAADTQYF
>TRBJ1-5|TRBV21-1|19
CASSDSLGTGIYSNQPQHF
>TRBJ2-2|TRBV10-3|14
CAIGQGANTGELFF
>TRBJ2-2|TRBV5-1|16
CASSWTGSMSTGELFF
>TRBJ2-4|TRBV6-6|15
CASSYSGRGGNIQYF
>TRBJ2-1|TRBV19|16
CASSIPIGGGNNEQFF
>TRBJ2-7|TRBV5-1|10
CVKQAYEQYF
>TRBJ1-2|TRBV6-5|14
CASSISGEGYGYTF
>TRBJ2-1|TRBV18|15
CASSPQKLTGNEQFF
>TRBJ1-1|TRBV5-1|14
CASSFREAGTEAFF
>TRBJ2-2|TRBV7-8|15
CASRAQRERSGELFF
>TRBJ1-2|TRBV7-2|13
CASSLGREGGYTF
>TRBJ2-2|TRBV16|14
CASSQTTGTGELFF
>TRBJ1-4|TRBV5-6|17
CASSLGWGQSDNEKLFF
>TRBJ1-6|TRBV2|15
CASRGRTGEGSPLHF
>TRBJ2-4|TRBV11-2|16
CASSHTSGLAKNIQYF
>TRBJ1-5|TRBV25-1|14
CASSAQGSNQPQHF
>TRBJ2-1|TRBV27|14
CASQRTSVRNEQFF
>TRBJ2-1|TRBV5-4|13
CASTPGLANGQFF
>TRBJ1-3|TRBV6-5|14
CASKGYPSGNTIYF
>TRBJ1-1|TRBV7-6|15
CASSLGTGANTEAFF
>TRBJ1-1|TRBV4-3|16
CASSPSTQGNRAEAFF
>TRBJ1-2|TRBV7-9|16
CASSSRGQGSAYGYTF
>TRBJ1-2|TRBV30|14
CAWSAFGGNYGYTF
>TRBJ2-2|TRBV9|16
CASSGTGRPVTGELFF
>TRBJ2-7|TRBV2|14
CASSEQQGAYEQYF
>TRBJ2-7|TRBV2|12
CASRGDRGEQYF
>TRBJ2-5|TRBV25-1|13
CASSQGFQETQYF
>TRBJ1-5|TRBV28|15
CASSLRFGVDQPQHF
>TRBJ1-3|TRBV4-1|15
CASSQDSGVGNTIYF
>TRBJ1-5|TRBV2|15
CASSVQGLLNQPQHF
>TRBJ1-5|TRBV5-1|14
CASSLEVGNQPQHF
>TRBJ1-1|TRBV19|16
CASSIVSQGMNTEAFF
>TRBJ2-3|TRBV5-1|16
CASSLGGSARTDTQYF
>TRBJ1-6|TRBV5-4|16
CASSLARPGGNSPLHF